The entry below gives a single T cell receptor (beta chain) sequence along with its context. The antigen is unknown. The data belong to a study of cytomegalovirus exposure and HLA in healthy donors. Study-wide points: Trimming of TCR beta V- and J-genes showed a link, identified in a later analysis, to a missense DCLRE1C variant. A later analysis showed HLA-associated TCR beta chains outstripping equally common others in clonal expansion. Cytomegalovirus status was reportedly diagnosed by the classifier with high sensitivity and specificity.

The length of the CDR3 is 15 residues. The ends lost 5 bases at V and 5 bases at J; junction bases unmatched: 11. Germline CDR1 is MGHDK and CDR2 is SYGVNS. 13 Jbeta primers and 60 Vbeta primers were used for the PCR. This table comes from immunoSEQ multiplex PCR, and its TCRdb copy is limited to in-frame clones, with some not included. The data hold about 200,000 clones, with 65% to 85% observed a single time. The V and J genes are TRBV25-1 and TRBJ1-1; 7 nucleotides match TRBD1. Sequencing was performed on PBMCs. The receptor's source is a boy between 2 and 15 years old in good health and CMV-seronegative. This CDR3 is CASSIGTGDPTEAFF. The CDR3 DNA reads TGTGCCAGCAGTATCGGAACAGGGGACCCGACTGAAGCTTTCTTT.